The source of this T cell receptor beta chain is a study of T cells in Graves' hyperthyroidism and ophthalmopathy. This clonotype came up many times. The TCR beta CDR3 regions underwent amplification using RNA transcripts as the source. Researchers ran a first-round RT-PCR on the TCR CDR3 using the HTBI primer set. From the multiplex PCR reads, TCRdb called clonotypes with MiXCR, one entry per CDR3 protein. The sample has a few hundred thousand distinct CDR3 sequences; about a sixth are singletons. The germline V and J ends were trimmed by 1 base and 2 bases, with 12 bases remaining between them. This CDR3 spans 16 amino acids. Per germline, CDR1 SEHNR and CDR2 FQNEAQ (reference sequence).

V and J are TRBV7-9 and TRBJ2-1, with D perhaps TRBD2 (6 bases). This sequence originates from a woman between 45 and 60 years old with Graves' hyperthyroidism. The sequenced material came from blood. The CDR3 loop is CASSLVAGTPYNEQFF. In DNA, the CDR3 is TGTGCCAGCAGCTTAGTCGCGGGGACCCCCTACAATGAGCAGTTCTTC.